Listed here are 2 T cell receptor beta chains from one sample, sequenced in a study of shared clonotypes between healthy human individuals. Repertoires were generated with immunoSEQ multiplex PCR, while TCRdb's copy carries only in-frame clones and drops some. The sample consists of 190,000 or so clones, around 63% of them appearing once. Sequencing was carried out using memory CD4+ T cells sorted from blood. Subset: CD45RA-negative fraction. Every receptor here comes from a man younger than 40 in good health.

The CDR3 DNA reads TGCGCCAGCAGCGGTCCAGGCAGGGACAGGCAAGAGACCCAGTACTTC. It yields the protein CASSGPGRDRQETQYF. The chain couples TRBV5-1 to TRBJ2-5; 8 positions agree with TRBD1. Trimming took 4 bases from V and 2 from J; bases not matched to a gene: 10. The CDR3 spans 16 residues. Per the germline V gene, CDR1 is SGHRS and CDR2 is YFSETQ.

The chain has TRBV7-8 and TRBJ2-3; D not resolved. CDR3 length: 13 amino acids. Trimming stripped 3 bases from V and 6 bases from J, with 10 bases between. Germline assignment: CDR1 SGHVS and CDR2 FQNEAQ. The CDR3 is CASSFGRPDTQYF. Here the CDR3 DNA reads TGTGCCAGCAGCTTTGGGCGGCCGGATACGCAGTATTTT.